This is a list of T cell receptor beta chains from one sample in a study of regulatory T cells in long-lasting Graves disease. TCRdb analysed the multiplex PCR reads with MiXCR anew, one entry per CDR3 protein. The data hold hundreds of thousands of distinct CDR3 sequences, with around an eighth observed a single time. The same data also contributed to another study, on T cells in Graves' hyperthyroidism and ophthalmopathy.

Material: peripheral blood mononuclear cells (PBMCs), obtained at new diagnosis, from a patient treated with antithyroid drugs. These receptors were collected from a man between 25 and 39 years old with Graves disease. Each CDR3 is given with its conserved first and last residue. A D gene is named only where the DNA matches it firmly. Size values are once, few and many counts, or a class for expanded clones, and some rows have none.

size: many
V: TRBV7-8
D: .
J: TRBJ1-5
CDR3: CASSLNSEQPQHF
DNA: TGTGCCAGCAGCTTGAATAGCGAACAGCCCCAGCATTTT

size: many
V: TRBV7-2
D: TRBD2
J: TRBJ2-7
CDR3: CASSHGLAGEPSYEQYF
DNA: TGTGCCAGCAGCCACGGACTAGCGGGAGAACCCTCCTACGAGCAGTACTTC

size: .
V: TRBV20-1
D: .
J: TRBJ1-5
CDR3: CSAPRQFNQPQHF
DNA: TGCAGTGCTCCCCGGCAGTTCAATCAGCCCCAGCATTTT

size: few
V: TRBV20-1
D: .
J: TRBJ2-4
CDR3: CSATPRTVAKNIQYF
DNA: TGCAGTGCCACCCCTCGGACCGTAGCCAAAAACATTCAGTACTTC

size: many
V: TRBV20-1
D: TRBD2
J: TRBJ2-3
CDR3: CSARERLAGVRWRTDTQYF
DNA: TGCAGTGCTAGAGAGAGGCTAGCGGGAGTACGATGGAGGACAGATACGCAGTATTTT

size: .
V: TRBV20-1
D: TRBD2
J: TRBJ2-7
CDR3: CSASGGTSGTSSYEQYF
DNA: TGCAGTGCTAGTGGGGGGACTAGCGGAACCTCGTCCTACGAGCAGTACTTC

size: many
V: TRBV12-3/TRBV12-4
D: .
J: TRBJ1-1
CDR3: CASSLAKGWGAVEDTEAFF
DNA: TGTGCCAGCAGTTTGGCCAAGGGGTGGGGGGCGGTGGAGGACACTGAAGCTTTCTTT

size: many
V: TRBV27
D: .
J: TRBJ2-3
CDR3: CASSSVSDTQYF
DNA: TGTGCCAGCAGCTCGGTTTCAGATACGCAGTATTTT

size: many
V: TRBV20-1
D: .
J: TRBJ1-1
CDR3: CSARDNDPNTEAFF
DNA: TGCAGTGCTAGAGATAATGACCCGAACACTGAAGCTTTCTTT

size: few
V: TRBV28
D: .
J: TRBJ2-2
CDR3: CASDSWGGPNTGELFF
DNA: TGTGCCAGCGACTCATGGGGGGGCCCGAACACCGGGGAGCTGTTTTTT

size: few
V: TRBV5-1
D: .
J: TRBJ2-1
CDR3: CASSGGQTYNEQFF
DNA: TGCGCCAGCAGCGGAGGACAGACCTACAATGAGCAGTTCTTC

size: .
V: TRBV10-3
D: .
J: TRBJ1-1
CDR3: CAISETEGTEAFF
DNA: TGTGCCATCAGTGAAACGGAGGGAACTGAAGCTTTCTTT

size: many
V: TRBV19
D: TRBD1
J: TRBJ2-6
CDR3: CASSKGQTHSGANVLTF
DNA: TGTGCCAGTAGTAAGGGACAGACACACTCTGGGGCCAACGTCCTGACTTTC

size: .
V: TRBV10-3
D: TRBD1
J: TRBJ2-3
CDR3: CAISRQGASDTQYF
DNA: TGTGCCATCAGCAGACAGGGGGCGTCAGATACGCAGTATTTT

size: many
V: TRBV29-1
D: TRBD1
J: TRBJ1-1
CDR3: CSVRGYRGKGSNTEAFF
DNA: TGCAGCGTTAGGGGCTACAGGGGTAAGGGATCGAACACTGAAGCTTTCTTT

size: many
V: TRBV28
D: TRBD2
J: TRBJ2-1
CDR3: CASSSLAGAPYNEQFF
DNA: TGTGCCAGCAGTTCCCTTGCGGGAGCCCCCTACAATGAGCAGTTCTTC

size: many
V: TRBV7-3
D: TRBD2
J: TRBJ2-3
CDR3: CASSLWGEAGRDTDTQYF
DNA: TGTGCCAGCAGCTTATGGGGAGAAGCGGGACGGGACACAGATACGCAGTATTTT

size: many
V: TRBV2
D: TRBD1
J: TRBJ2-1
CDR3: CASSRGQANEQFF
DNA: TGTGCCAGCAGTCGGGGACAGGCCAATGAGCAGTTCTTC

size: .
V: TRBV25-1
D: .
J: TRBJ2-7
CDR3: CASSHRFTYEQYF
DNA: TGTGCCAGCAGTCACAGGTTTACCTACGAGCAGTACTTC

size: few
V: TRBV30
D: .
J: TRBJ1-1
CDR3: CAWSIDSFTEAFF
DNA: TGTGCCTGGAGTATCGACAGTTTCACTGAAGCTTTCTTT

size: many
V: TRBV12-3/TRBV12-4
D: .
J: TRBJ1-1
CDR3: CASSLEEGRQAFF
DNA: TGTGCCAGCAGTTTAGAGGAGGGGCGTCAAGCTTTCTTT

size: many
V: TRBV28
D: .
J: TRBJ1-6
CDR3: CASSLSPPLHF
DNA: TGTGCCAGCAGTTTAAGCCCACCCCTCCACTTT